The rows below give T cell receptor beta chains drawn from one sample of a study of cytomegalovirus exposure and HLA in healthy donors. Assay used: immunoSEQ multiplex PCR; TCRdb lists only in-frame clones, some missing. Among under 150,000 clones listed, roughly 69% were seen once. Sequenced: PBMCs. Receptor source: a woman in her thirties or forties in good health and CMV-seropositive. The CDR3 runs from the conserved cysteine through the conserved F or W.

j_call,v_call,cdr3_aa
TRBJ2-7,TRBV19,CASSNTGGIIYEQYF
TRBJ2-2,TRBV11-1,CASRPTSGAGELFF
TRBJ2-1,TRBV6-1,CASTTLLGGNEQFF
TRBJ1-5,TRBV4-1,CASSPGLKQPQHF
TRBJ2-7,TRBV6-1,CASIKTGNYEQYF
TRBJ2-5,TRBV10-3,CAISVGLQETQYF
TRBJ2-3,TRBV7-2,CASSLVSSPDTQYF
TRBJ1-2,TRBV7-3,CASSLTGGGGYTF
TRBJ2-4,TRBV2,CASSVERENIQYF
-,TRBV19,CASSLGTGPFYEQYF
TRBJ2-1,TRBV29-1,CSVEDRGDSSYNEQFF
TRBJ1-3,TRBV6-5,CASRRRSSGNTIYF
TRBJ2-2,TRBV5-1,CASSSLATGELFF
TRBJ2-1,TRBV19,CASSQTSSNEQFF
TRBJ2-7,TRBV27,CASSSRTSGVSYEQYF
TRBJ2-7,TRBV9,CASSVAGAWSYEQYF
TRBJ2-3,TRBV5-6,CASSLAGGWTDTQYF
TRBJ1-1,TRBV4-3,CASSQVQGQGVNTEAFF
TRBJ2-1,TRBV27,CASSYTREFGYNEQFF
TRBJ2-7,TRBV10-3,CAISGPSGRYTDLYEQYF
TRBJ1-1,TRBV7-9,CSSSLGADRAFF